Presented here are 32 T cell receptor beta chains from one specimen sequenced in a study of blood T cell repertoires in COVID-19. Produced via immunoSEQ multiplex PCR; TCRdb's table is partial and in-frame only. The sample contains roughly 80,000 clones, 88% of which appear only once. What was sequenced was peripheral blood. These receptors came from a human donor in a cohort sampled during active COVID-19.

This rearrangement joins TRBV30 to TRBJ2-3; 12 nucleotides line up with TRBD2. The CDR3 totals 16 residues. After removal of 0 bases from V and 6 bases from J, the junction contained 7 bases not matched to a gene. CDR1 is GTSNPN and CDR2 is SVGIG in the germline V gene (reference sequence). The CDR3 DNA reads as TGTGCCTGGAGTGTTGAATCGACTAGCGGGGGCGATACGCAGTATTTT. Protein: CAWSVESTSGGDTQYF. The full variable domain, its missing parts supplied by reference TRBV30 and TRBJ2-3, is SQTIHQWPATLVQPVGSPLSLECTVEGTSNPNLYWYRQAAGRGLQLLFYSVGIGQISSEVPQNLSASRPQDRQFILSSKKLLLSDSGFYLCAWSVESTSGGDTQYFGPGTRLTVL.

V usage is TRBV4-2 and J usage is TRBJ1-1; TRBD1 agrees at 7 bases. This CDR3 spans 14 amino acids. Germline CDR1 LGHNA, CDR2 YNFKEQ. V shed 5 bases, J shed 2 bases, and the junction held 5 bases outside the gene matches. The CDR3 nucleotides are TGTGCCAGCAGCTACCGACAGGGCAACACTGAAGCTTTCTTT. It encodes CASSYRQGNTEAFF.

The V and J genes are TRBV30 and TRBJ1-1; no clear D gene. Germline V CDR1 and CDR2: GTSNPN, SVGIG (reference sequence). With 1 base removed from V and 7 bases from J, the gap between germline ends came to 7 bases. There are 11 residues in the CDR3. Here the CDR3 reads CAWSGNYEAFF. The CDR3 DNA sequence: TGTGCCTGGAGTGGCAACTATGAAGCTTTCTTT. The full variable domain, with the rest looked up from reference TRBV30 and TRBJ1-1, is SQTIHQWPATLVQPVGSPLSLECTVEGTSNPNLYWYRQAAGRGLQLLFYSVGIGQISSEVPQNLSASRPQDRQFILSSKKLLLSDSGFYLCAWSGNYEAFFGQGTRLTVV.

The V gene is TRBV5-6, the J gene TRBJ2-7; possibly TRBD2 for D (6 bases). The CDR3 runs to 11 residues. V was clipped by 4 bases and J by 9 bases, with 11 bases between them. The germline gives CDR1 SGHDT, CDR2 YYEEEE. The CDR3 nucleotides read TGTGCCAGCAGCCACGAGGAGGGGCAGTACTTC. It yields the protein CASSHEEGQYF.

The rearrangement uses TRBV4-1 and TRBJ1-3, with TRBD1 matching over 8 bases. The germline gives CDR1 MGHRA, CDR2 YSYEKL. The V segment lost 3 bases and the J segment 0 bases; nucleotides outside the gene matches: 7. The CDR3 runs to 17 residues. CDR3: CASSHGTGRLSGNTIYF. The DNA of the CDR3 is TGCGCCAGCAGCCACGGGACAGGCCGCCTCTCTGGAAACACCATATATTTT.

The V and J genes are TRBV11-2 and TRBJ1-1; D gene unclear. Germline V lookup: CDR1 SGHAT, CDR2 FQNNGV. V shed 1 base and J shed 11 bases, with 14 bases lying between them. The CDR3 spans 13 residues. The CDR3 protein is CASSLGGEPSAFF. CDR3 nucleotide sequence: TGTGCCAGCAGCTTAGGTGGTGAGCCATCGGCTTTCTTT.

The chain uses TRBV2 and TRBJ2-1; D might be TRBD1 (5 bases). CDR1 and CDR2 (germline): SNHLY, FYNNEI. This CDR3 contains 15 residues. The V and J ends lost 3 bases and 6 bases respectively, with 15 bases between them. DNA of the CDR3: TGTGCCAGCAGTGATTTAGACAGAAACCTCAATGAGCAGTTCTTC. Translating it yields CASSDLDRNLNEQFF. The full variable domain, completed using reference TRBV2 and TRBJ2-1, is EPEVTQTPSHQVTQMGQEVILRCVPISNHLYFYWYRQILGQKVEFLVSFYNNEISEKSEIFDDQFSVERPDGSNFTLKIRSTKLEDSAMYFCASSDLDRNLNEQFFGPGTRLTVL.

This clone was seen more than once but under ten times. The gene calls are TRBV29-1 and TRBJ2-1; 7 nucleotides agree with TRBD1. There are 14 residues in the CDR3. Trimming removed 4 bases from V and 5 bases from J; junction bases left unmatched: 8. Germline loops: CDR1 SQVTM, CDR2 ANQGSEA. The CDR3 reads CSVAGGSPNNEQFF. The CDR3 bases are TGCAGCGTTGCAGGGGGTTCTCCCAACAATGAGCAGTTCTTC.

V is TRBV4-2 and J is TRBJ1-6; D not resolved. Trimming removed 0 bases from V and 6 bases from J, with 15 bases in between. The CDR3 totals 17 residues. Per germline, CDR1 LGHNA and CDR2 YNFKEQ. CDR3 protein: CASSQEEGLTINSPLHF. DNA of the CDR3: TGTGCCAGCAGCCAAGAGGAGGGTCTCACAATTAATTCACCCCTCCACTTT.

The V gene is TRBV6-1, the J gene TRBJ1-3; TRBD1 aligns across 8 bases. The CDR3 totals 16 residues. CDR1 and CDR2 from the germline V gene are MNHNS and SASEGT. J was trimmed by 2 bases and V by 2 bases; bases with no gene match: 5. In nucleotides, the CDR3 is TGTGCCAGCAGTGAATCGTTGACAGGGGCTGGAAACACCATATATTTT. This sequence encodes CASSESLTGAGNTIYF.

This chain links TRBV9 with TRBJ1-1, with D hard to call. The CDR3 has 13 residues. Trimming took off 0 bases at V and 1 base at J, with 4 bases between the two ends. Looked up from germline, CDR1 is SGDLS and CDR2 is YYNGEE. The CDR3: CASSVVRNTEAFF. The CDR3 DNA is TGTGCCAGCAGCGTAGTTCGGAACACTGAAGCTTTCTTT.

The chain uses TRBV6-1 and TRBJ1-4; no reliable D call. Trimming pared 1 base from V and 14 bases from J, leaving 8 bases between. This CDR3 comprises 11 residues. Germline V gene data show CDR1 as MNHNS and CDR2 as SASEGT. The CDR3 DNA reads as TGTGCCAGCAGTGAAGTAGACGGGCTGTTTTTT. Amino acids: CASSEVDGLFF.

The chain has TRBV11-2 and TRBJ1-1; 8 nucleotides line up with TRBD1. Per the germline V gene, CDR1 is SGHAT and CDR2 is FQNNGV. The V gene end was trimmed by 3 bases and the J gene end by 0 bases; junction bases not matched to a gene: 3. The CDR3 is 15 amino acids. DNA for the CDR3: TGTGCCAGCAGCTTCCAGGGGGCGGTGAACACTGAAGCTTTCTTT. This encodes CASSFQGAVNTEAFF.

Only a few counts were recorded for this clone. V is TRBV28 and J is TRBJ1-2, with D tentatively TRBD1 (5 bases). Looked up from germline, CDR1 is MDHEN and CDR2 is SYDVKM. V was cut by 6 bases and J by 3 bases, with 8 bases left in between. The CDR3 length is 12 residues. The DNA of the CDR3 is TGTGCCAGCAGATCAGGGTACTATGGCTACACCTTC. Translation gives CASRSGYYGYTF.

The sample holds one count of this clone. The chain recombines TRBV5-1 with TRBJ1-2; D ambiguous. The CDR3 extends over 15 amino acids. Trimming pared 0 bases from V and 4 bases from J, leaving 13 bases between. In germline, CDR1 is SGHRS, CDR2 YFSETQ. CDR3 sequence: CASSLEGGRLYGYTF. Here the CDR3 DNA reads TGCGCCAGCAGCTTGGAGGGCGGGCGTCTCTATGGCTACACCTTC.

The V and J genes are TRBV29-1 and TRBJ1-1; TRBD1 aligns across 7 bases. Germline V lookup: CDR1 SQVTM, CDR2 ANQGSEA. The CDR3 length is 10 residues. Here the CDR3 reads CRAGGTEAFF. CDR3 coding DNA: TGCAGGGCAGGGGGCACTGAAGCTTTCTTT.

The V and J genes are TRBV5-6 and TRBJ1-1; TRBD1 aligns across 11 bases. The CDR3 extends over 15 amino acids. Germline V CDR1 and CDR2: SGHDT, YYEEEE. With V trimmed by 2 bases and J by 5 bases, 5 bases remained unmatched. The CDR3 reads CASSFQDRGRTEAFF. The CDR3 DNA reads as TGTGCCAGCAGCTTCCAGGACAGGGGGCGTACTGAAGCTTTCTTT.

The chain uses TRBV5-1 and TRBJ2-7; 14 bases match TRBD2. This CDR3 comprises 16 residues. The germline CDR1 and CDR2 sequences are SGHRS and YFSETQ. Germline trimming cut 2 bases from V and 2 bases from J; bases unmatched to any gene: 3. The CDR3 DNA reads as TGCGCCAGCAGCTTCGAGGGACTAGCGGGGGCCTACGAGCAGTACTTC. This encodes CASSFEGLAGAYEQYF.

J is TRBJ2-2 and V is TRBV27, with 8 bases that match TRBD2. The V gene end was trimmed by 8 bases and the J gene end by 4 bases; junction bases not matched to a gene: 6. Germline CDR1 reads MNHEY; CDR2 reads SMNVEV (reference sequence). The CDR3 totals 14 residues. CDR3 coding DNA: TGTGCCAGCCGGGAGGGCCGGTTCACCGGGGAGCTGTTTTTT. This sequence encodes CASREGRFTGELFF.

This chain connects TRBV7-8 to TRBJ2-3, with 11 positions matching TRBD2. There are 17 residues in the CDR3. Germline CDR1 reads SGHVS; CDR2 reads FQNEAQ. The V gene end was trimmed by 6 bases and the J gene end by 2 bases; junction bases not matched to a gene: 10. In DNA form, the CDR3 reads TGTGCCAGCAGTCCGCTATTGGGACTAGCGGCCACAGATACGCAGTATTTT. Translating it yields CASSPLLGLAATDTQYF.

Written as DNA, the CDR3 is TGTGCCTGGAGTGTATTCCAGGGTGGTTACGAGCAGTACTTC. As protein: CAWSVFQGGYEQYF. This chain connects TRBV30 to TRBJ2-7; D may be TRBD1 (5 bases). Trimming cost V 0 bases and J 4 bases, with 13 bases left between them. The CDR3 has 14 residues. CDR1 GTSNPN and CDR2 SVGIG come from the germline V gene (reference sequence).

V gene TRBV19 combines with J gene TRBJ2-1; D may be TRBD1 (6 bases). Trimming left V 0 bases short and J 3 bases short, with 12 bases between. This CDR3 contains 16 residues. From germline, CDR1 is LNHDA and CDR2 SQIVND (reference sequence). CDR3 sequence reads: CASSIEGAKNYNEQFF. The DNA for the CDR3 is TGTGCCAGTAGTATAGAGGGGGCCAAGAACTACAATGAGCAGTTCTTC.

The CDR3 sequence: CASRRLAGYNEQFF. CDR3 nucleotides: TGTGCCAGCAGAAGACTAGCGGGCTACAATGAGCAGTTCTTC. The genes are TRBV2 and TRBJ2-1; the match to TRBD2 covers 10 bases. This CDR3 region has 14 residues. V was clipped by 6 bases and J by 3 bases; unmatched bases: 2. Germline loops: CDR1 SNHLY, CDR2 FYNNEI.

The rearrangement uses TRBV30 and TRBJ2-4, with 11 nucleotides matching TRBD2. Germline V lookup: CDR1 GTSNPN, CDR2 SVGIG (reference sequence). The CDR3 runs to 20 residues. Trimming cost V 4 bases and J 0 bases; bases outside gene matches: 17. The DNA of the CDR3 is TGTGCCTGGACGGGTTTCCCCGGCTCTAGCGGGGGGCTAGCCAAAAACATTCAGTACTTC. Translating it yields CAWTGFPGSSGGLAKNIQYF. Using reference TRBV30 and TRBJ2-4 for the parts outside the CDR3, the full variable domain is SQTIHQWPATLVQPVGSPLSLECTVEGTSNPNLYWYRQAAGRGLQLLFYSVGIGQISSEVPQNLSASRPQDRQFILSSKKLLLSDSGFYLCAWTGFPGSSGGLAKNIQYFGAGTRLSVL.

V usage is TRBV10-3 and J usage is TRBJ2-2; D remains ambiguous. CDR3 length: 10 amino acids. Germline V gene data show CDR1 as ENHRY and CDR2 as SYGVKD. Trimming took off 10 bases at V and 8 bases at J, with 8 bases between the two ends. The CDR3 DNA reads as TGTGCCACGAGCTCGGGGGAGCTGTTTTTT. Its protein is CATSSGELFF.

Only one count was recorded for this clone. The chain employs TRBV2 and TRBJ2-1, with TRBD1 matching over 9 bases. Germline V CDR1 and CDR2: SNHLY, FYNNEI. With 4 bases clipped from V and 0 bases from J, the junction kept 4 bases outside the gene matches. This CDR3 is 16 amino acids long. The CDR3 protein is CASSGTGAGSYNEQFF. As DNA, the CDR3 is TGTGCCAGCAGTGGGACAGGGGCCGGCTCCTACAATGAGCAGTTCTTC.

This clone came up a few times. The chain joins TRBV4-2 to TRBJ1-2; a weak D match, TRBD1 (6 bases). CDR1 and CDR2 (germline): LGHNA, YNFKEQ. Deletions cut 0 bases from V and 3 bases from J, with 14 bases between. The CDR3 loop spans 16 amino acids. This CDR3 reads CASSQDPSTGHYGYTF. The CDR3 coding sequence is TGTGCCAGCAGCCAAGATCCCTCTACAGGGCACTATGGCTACACCTTC.

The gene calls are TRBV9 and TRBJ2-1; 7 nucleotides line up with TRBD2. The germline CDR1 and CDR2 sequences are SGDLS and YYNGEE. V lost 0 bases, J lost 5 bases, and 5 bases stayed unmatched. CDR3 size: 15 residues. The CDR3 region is CASSVDGTINNEQFF. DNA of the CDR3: TGTGCCAGCAGCGTAGACGGGACTATAAACAATGAGCAGTTCTTC.

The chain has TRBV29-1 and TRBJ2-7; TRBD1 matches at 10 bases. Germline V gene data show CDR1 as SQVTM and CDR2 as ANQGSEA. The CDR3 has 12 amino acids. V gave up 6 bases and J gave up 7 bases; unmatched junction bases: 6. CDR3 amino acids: CSVGQGVGEQYF. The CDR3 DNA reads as TGCAGCGTAGGACAGGGGGTGGGGGAGCAGTACTTC.

The CDR3 loop is CATSRGHRGQETQYF. The CDR3, as DNA: TGTGCCACCAGCAGAGGCCACAGGGGGCAAGAGACCCAGTACTTC. The chain has TRBV15 and TRBJ2-5; 8 bases map to TRBD1. CDR3 length: 15 amino acids. Germline V gene sequence: CDR1 LNHNV, CDR2 YYDKDF (reference sequence). Trimming at V came to 1 base and at J to 2 bases, leaving 3 bases not matched to a gene.

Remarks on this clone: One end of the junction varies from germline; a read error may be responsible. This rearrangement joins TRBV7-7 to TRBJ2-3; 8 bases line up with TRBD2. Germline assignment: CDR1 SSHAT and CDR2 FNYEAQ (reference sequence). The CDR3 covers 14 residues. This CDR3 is CASSLSGGTDTQYF. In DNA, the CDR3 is TGTGCTAGCAGCCTTAGCGGGGGCACAGATACGCAGTATTTT.

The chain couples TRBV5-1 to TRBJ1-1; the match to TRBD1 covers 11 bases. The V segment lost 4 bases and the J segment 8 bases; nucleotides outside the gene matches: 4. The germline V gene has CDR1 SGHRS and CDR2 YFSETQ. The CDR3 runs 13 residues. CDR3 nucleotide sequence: TGCGCCAGCAGCCCCGGGACAGGGGGGGAAGCTTTCTTT. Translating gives CASSPGTGGEAFF.